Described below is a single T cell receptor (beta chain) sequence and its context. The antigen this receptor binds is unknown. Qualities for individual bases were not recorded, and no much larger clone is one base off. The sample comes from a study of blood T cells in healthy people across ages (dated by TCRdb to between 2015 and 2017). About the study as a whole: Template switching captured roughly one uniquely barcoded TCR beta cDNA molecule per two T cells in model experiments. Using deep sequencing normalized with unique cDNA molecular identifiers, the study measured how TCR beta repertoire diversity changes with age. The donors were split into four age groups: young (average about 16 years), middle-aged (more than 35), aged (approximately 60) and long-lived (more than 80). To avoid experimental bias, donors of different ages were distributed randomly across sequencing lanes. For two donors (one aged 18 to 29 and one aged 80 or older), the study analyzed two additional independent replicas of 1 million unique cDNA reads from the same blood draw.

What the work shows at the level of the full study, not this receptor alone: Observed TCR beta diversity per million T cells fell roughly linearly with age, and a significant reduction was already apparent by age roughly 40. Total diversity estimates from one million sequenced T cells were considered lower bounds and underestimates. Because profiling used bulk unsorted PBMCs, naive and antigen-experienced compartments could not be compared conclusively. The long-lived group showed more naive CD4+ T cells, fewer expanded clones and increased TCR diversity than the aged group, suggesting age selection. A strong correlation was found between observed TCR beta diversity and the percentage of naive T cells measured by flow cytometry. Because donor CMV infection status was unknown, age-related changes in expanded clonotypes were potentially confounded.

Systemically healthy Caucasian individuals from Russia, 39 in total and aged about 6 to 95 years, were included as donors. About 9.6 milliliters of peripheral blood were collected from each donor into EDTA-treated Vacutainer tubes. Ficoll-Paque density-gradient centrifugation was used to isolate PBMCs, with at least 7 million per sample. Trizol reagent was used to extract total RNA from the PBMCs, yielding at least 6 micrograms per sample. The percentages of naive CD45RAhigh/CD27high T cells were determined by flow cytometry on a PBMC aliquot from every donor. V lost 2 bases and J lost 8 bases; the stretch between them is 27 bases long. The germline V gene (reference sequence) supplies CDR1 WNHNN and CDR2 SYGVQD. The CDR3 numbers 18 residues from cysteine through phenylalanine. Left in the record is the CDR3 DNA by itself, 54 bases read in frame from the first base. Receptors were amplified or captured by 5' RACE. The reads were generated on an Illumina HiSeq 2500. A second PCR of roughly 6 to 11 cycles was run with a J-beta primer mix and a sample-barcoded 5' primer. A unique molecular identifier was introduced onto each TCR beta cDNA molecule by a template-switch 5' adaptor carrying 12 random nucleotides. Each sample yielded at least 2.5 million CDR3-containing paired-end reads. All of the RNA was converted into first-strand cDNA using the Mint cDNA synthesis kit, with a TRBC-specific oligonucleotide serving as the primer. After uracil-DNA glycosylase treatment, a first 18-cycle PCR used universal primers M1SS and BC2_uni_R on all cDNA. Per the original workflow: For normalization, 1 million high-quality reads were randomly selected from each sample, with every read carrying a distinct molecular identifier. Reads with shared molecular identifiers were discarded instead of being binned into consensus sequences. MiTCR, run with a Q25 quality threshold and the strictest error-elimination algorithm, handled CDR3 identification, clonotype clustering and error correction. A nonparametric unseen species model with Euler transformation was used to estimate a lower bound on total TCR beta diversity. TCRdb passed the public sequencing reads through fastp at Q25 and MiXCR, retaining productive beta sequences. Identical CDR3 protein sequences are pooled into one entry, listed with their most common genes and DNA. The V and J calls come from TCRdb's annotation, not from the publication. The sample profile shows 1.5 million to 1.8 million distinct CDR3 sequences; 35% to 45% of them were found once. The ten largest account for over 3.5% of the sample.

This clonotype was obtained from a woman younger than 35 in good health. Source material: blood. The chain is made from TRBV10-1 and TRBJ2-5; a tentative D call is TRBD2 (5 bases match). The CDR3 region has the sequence CASSEISGLYITKSTQYF. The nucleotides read TGCGCCAGCAGTGAGATCTCGGGGTTGTATATCACAAAGAGCACCCAGTACTTC.